This entry features one T cell receptor (beta chain) sequence. Its specificity is unknown. V was trimmed by 3 bases and J by 9 bases, leaving 21 bases between them. Per germline, CDR1 SGHDT and CDR2 YYEEEE. There are 15 residues in the CDR3. The sample comes from a study of cytomegalovirus exposure and HLA in healthy donors. Findings and limits, study-wide: Later, TCR association rates were found to vary by HLA locus, highest for DRB1 and lowest for HLA-C. Further analysis was carried out later, and it showed several of the most significant clusters appearing linked to common viral pathogens.

Use of 60 Vbeta and 13 Jbeta primers characterized the PCR. Libraries were prepared by immunoSEQ multiplex PCR; TCRdb keeps only in-frame clonotypes and omits some of them. The data show roughly 140,000 clones, with over 75% seen just once and 1.5% to 2% held by the top ten. This clonotype originated in a woman aged 30 to 39 in good health and CMV-seronegative. The chain combines TRBV5-6 with TRBJ1-2; D might be TRBD1 (5 bases). Specimen: PBMCs. The CDR3 sequence is CASSSVEKGARSYTF. In nucleotides, the CDR3 is TGTGCCAGCAGCTCCGTCGAGAAAGGGGCTCGCAGCTACACCTTC.